This T cell receptor (beta chain) emerged from a study of tissue T cells after allogeneic stem cell transplantation. The length of the CDR3 is 15 residues. CDR1 and CDR2 from the germline V gene are SGHSA and FRNQAP. The ends lost 6 bases at V and 0 bases at J; junction bases unmatched: 3. General study results and limits: The study did not identify alloreactive or antigen-specific tissue TCRs, and some clones might be persisting host cells. Blood and spleen captured only part of the tissue TCR repertoire. Across patients, clones rarely overlapped, yet motif clusters were shared tissue-specifically.

The time point here: mouse harvest day 14 after allogeneic transplant. Tail vein injection delivered 10^7 T-cell-depleted bone marrow cells and 10^6 splenic CD5+ T cells. Mice had MHC-mismatched B6 into BALB/c GVHD, sampled day 7 or 14. A few counts support this clone. Antigen unknown. The gene symbols are mouse symbols. The sequenced fragment ends 1 residue before the CDR3 boundary, so the rest is inferred from the germline J gene. Repertoires were generated with immunoSEQ multiplex PCR, while TCRdb's copy carries only in-frame clones and drops some. The sample has about 4,700 clones; about 34% are singletons.

The sequence derives from a female BALB/c mouse given C57BL/6 T cells with graft-versus-host disease after an allogeneic hematopoietic cell transplant. The V call is TRBV16, the J call TRBJ1-1; 11 nucleotides line up with TRBD1. The sample was skin. The part of the CDR3 DNA that was read is TGTGCAAGCAGTTCGGGACAGGGGGCAAACACAGAAGTCTTC. This codes for CASSSGQGANTEVF. The full CDR3 sequence reads CASSSGQGANTEVFF. The full variable domain, rest sourced from reference TRBV16 and TRBJ1-1, is NAGVIQTPRHKVTGKGQEATLWCEPISGHSAVFWYRQTIVQGLEFLTYFRNQAPIDDSGMPKERFSAQMPNQSHSTLKIQSTQPQDSAVYLCASSSGQGANTEVFFGKGTRLTVV.